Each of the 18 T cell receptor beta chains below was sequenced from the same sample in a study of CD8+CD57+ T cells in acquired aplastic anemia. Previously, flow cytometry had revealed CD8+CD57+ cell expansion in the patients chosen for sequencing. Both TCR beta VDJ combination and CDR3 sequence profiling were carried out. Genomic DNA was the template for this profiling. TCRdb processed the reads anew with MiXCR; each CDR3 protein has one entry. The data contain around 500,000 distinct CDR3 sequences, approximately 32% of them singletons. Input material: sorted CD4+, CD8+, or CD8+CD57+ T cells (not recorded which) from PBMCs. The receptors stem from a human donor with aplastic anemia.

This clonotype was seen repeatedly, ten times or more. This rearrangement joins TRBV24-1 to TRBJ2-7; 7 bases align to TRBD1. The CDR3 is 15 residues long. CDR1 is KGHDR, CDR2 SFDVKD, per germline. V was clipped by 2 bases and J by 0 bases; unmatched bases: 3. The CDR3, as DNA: TGTGCCACCAGTGATTCAGGGGGAAACTCCTACGAGCAGTACTTC. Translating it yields CATSDSGGNSYEQYF.

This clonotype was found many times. The CDR3 spells CARRGQGNSPLHF. CDR3 coding DNA: TGTGCCAGGCGGGGGCAGGGTAATTCACCCCTCCACTTT. The genes are TRBV2 and TRBJ1-6; D may be TRBD1 (6 bases). Per germline, CDR1 SNHLY and CDR2 FYNNEI. This CDR3 spans 13 amino acids. Trimming removed 9 bases from V and 6 bases from J, with 12 bases in between.

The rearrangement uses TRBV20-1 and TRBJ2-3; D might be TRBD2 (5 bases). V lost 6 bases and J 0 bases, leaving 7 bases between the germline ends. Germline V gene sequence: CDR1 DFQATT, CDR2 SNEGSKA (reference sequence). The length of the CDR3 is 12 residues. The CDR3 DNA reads TGCAGTGCGCCTAGCAGCACAGATACGCAGTATTTT. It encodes CSAPSSTDTQYF.

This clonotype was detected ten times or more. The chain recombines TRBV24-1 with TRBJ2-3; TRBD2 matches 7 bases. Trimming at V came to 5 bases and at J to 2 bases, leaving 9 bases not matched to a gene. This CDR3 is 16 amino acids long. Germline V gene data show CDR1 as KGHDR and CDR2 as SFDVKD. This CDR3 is CATSGSVAGTTDTQYF. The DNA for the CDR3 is TGTGCCACCAGTGGTTCTGTAGCGGGTACCACAGATACGCAGTATTTT.

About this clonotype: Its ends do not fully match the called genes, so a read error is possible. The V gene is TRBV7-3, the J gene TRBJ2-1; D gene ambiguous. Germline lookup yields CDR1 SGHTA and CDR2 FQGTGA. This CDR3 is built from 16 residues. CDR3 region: CASSQEPGISYNEKFF. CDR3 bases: TGTGCCAGCAGCCAAGAACCCGGAATCTCCTACAATGAGAAGTTCTTC.

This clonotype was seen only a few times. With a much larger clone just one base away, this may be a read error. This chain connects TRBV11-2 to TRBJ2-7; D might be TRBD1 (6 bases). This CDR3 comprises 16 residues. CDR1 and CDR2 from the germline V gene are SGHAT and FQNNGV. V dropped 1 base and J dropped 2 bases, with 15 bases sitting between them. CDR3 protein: CASSLGTVRDTYEQYF. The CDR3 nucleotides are TGTGCCAGCAGCTTAGGCACTGTCCGGGACACCTACGAGCAGTACTTC.

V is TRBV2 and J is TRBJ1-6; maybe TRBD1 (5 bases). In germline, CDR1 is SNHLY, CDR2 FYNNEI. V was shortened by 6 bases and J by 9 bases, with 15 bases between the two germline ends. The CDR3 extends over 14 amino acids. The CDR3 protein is CASRPGTGGSPLHF. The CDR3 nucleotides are TGTGCCAGCAGGCCCGGGACTGGGGGTTCACCCCTCCACTTT.

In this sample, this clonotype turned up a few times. Here the CDR3 reads CASYESSNQPQHF. The CDR3 DNA follows: TGTGCCAGCTACGAGAGTAGCAATCAGCCCCAGCATTTT. The chain carries TRBV2 and TRBJ1-5, with D hard to call. The germline V and J ends were trimmed by 8 bases and 0 bases, with 8 bases remaining between them. The CDR3 runs 13 residues. Germline V CDR1 and CDR2: SNHLY, FYNNEI.

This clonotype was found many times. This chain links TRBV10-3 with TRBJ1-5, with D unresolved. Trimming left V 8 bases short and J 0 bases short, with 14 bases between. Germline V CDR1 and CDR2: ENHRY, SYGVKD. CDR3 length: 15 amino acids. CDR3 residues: CAIHSGDYSNQPQHF. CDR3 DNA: TGTGCCATCCATAGTGGGGATTATAGCAATCAGCCCCAGCATTTT.

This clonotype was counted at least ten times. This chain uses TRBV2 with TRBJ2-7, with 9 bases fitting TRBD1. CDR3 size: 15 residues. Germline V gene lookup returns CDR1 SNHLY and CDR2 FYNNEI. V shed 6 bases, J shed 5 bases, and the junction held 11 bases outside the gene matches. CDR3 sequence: CASSSTGGQGNEQYF. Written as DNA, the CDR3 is TGTGCCAGCAGCTCCACGGGGGGACAGGGCAACGAGCAGTACTTC.

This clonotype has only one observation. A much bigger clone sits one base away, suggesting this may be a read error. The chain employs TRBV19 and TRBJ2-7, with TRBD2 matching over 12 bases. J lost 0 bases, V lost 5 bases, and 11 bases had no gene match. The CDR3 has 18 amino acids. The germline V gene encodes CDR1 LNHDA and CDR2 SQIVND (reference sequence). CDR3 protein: CASSVLAGGPVGSYEQYF. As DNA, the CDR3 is TGTGCCAGTAGTGTGCTAGCGGGAGGGCCGGTGGGCTCCTACGAGCAGTACTTC.

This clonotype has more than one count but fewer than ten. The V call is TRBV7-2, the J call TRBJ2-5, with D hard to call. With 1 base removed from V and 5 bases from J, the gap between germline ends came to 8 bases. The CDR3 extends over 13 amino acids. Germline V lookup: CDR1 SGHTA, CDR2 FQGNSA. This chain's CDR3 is CASSLGSVETQYF. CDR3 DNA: TGTGCCAGCAGCTTAGGCAGTGTGGAGACCCAGTACTTC. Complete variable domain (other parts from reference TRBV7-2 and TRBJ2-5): GAGVSQSPSNKVTEKGKDVELRCDPISGHTALYWYRQSLGQGLEFLIYFQGNSAPDKSGLPSDRFSAERTGGSVSTLTIQRTQQEDSAVYLCASSLGSVETQYFGPGTRLLVL.

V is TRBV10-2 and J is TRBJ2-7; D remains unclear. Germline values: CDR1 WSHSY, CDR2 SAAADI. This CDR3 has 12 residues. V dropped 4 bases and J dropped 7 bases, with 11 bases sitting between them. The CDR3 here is CASSAEADEQYF. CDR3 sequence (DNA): TGCGCCAGCAGTGCAGAAGCTGATGAGCAGTACTTC.

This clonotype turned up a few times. The CDR3 DNA sequence: TGCGCCAGCAGCTTGGTCCCTCGGCGGGACCTTACCTACGAGCAGTACTTC. Encoded protein: CASSLVPRRDLTYEQYF. The V and J genes are TRBV5-1 and TRBJ2-7; tentative D call: TRBD2 (6 bases). Germline lookup yields CDR1 SGHRS and CDR2 YFSETQ. Deletions cut 0 bases from V and 2 bases from J, with 18 bases between. CDR3 size: 17 residues.

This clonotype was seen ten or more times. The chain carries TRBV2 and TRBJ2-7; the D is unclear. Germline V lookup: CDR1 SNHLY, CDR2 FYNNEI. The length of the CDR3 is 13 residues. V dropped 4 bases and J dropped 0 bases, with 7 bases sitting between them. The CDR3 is CASSVGTSYEQYF. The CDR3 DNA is TGTGCCAGCAGTGTTGGCACCTCCTACGAGCAGTACTTC.

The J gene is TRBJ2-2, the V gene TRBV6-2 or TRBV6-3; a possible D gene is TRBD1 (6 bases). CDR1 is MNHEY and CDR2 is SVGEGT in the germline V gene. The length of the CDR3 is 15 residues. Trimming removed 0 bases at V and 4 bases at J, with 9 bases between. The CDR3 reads CASSYSTGFTGELFF. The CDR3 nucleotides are TGTGCCAGCAGTTACTCTACAGGGTTCACCGGGGAGCTGTTTTTT.

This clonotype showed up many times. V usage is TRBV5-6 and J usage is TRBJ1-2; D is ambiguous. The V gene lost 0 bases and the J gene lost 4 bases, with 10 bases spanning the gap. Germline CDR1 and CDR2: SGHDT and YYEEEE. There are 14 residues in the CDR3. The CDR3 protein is CASSLASLGYGYTF. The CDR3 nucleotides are TGTGCCAGCAGCTTGGCCAGTCTTGGCTATGGCTACACCTTC.

CDR3 in DNA: TGCAGTGCTCGCCACCAACACAGGGGTGTCTACGAGCAGTACTTC. Translation gives CSARHQHRGVYEQYF. This sequence joins TRBV20-1 and TRBJ2-7; the match to TRBD1 covers 7 bases. CDR3 size: 15 residues. The germline V gene encodes CDR1 DFQATT and CDR2 SNEGSKA (reference sequence). V lost 5 bases, J lost 3 bases, and 13 bases stayed unmatched.